The source of this TCR beta chain is a study of CD8+ T cells in alopecia areata. Indicated treatment: oral pan-JAK inhibitor, 5-10 mg twice daily. Researchers took lesional scalp punch biopsies and peripheral blood from people who were alopecia areata patients. PBMCs were stained for CD3, CD4 and CD8, and CD4+ and CD8+ T cells were sorted. V was trimmed by 3 bases and J by 5 bases, leaving 13 bases between them. The CDR3 contains 14 residues. The germline gives CDR1 SGDLS, CDR2 YYNGEE. After isolation, RNA underwent reverse transcription to generate cDNA as the sequencing template. Here immunoSEQ multiplex PCR was the method, and the copy in TCRdb shows in-frame clones only, minus some. The table lists under 150,000 clones, approximately 51% of them singletons, with approximately 3.1% in the top ten.

This receptor was obtained from a human donor with alopecia areata. The sample consisted of CD4+ T cells sorted from blood, taken at week 24, from a patient treated with tofacitinib. The chain recombines TRBV9 with TRBJ2-3; D is ambiguous. CDR3 nucleotides: TGTGCCAGCAGCGGAAAGTGGGCGGAAGATACGCAGTATTTT. It encodes CASSGKWAEDTQYF.